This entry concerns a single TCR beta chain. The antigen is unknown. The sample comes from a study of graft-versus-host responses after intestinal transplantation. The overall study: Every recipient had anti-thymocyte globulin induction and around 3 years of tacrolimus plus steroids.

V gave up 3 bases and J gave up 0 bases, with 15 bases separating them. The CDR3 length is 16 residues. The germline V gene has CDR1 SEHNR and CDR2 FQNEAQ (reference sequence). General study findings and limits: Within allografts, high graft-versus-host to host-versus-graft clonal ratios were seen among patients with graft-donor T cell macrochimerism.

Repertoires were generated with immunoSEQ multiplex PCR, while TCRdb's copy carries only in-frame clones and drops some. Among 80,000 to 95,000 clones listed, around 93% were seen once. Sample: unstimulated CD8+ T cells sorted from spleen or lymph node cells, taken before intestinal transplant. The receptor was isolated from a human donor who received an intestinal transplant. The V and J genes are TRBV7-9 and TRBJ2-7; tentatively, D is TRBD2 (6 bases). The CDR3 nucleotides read TGTGCCAGCAGCTTCTTTAGCGGATTAAGCTCCTACGAGCAGTACTTC. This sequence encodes CASSFFSGLSSYEQYF.